Sequencing of this T cell receptor (beta chain) was carried out in a study of Ad26.COV2.S vaccination and SARS-CoV-2 variants. Treatment given: some 19 received Ad26.COV2.S at low or high dose, single or two shots; 5 received placebo; per-sample allocation not given. The investigators took samples on day 63 after the first vaccine or placebo injection. An adult aged 18-55 years in Boston served as the donor. Details on this clone: The target antigen is unknown.

Notes on the study in general: Vaccinees reportedly had broad spike-specific CD8+ and CD4+ T cell responses.

Only in-frame clones appear in the TCRdb table, and some are missing; sequencing was by immunoSEQ multiplex PCR. The table includes 400,000 to 500,000 clones, approximately 90% detected once. The sequence was collected from a person aged 18-60 years who received the Ad26.COV2.S COVID-19 vaccine or a placebo. This material consisted of peripheral blood, taken in a trial of Ad26.COV2.S vaccine versus placebo.

The CDR3 DNA sequence: TGTGCCAGCAGCTTGGTAGGGAGGAACTATGGCTACACCTTC. Amino acid sequence: CASSLVGRNYGYTF. The chain uses TRBV5-4 and TRBJ1-2; unclear D gene. The CDR3 has 14 amino acids. Germline V gene data show CDR1 as SGHNT and CDR2 as YYREEE (reference sequence). V dropped 0 bases and J dropped 2 bases, with 8 bases sitting between them.